Following are 11 T cell receptor beta chains from one sample sequenced in a study of cytomegalovirus exposure and HLA in healthy donors. PCR primers comprised 60 Vbeta and 13 Jbeta primers. Produced via immunoSEQ multiplex PCR; TCRdb's table is partial and in-frame only. There are over 150,000 clones in the sample; roughly three quarters occur only once, and around 7% lies in the top ten. The sample consisted of PBMCs. These receptors were obtained from a male donor in good health and CMV-seropositive.

The chain joins TRBV6-6 to TRBJ2-4, with 7 bases identical to TRBD2. The CDR3 runs 14 residues. Germline CDR1 and CDR2: MNHNY and SVGAGI (reference sequence). V trimming: 6 bases; J trimming: 6 bases; junction bases outside the gene matches: 8. CDR3 protein: CASSRGGGGNIQYF. CDR3 in DNA: TGTGCCAGCAGCCGCGGCGGGGGTGGAAACATTCAGTACTTC.

The CDR3 region has the DNA TGTGCCAGCAGCCCCCGGGGGTCCCTCAAAAACATTCAGTACTTC. It encodes CASSPRGSLKNIQYF. The chain has TRBV9 and TRBJ2-4; TRBD2 is a possible D gene (6 bases). The CDR3 is 15 amino acids. CDR1 and CDR2 (germline): SGDLS, YYNGEE. V was trimmed by 4 bases and J by 3 bases, leaving 14 bases between them.

The chain recombines TRBV10-1 with TRBJ1-1; D remains ambiguous. The CDR3 is made up of 15 amino acids. Trimming cost V 3 bases and J 2 bases, with 13 bases left between them. CDR1 and CDR2 (germline): WNHNN, SYGVQD (reference sequence). The CDR3 loop reads CASSDSGAGNTEAFF. The CDR3 coding sequence is TGCGCCAGCAGTGATTCGGGTGCGGGCAACACTGAAGCTTTCTTT.

This chain connects TRBV9 to TRBJ2-3; TRBD2 matches at 7 bases. J lost 4 bases, V lost 0 bases, and 5 bases had no gene match. The CDR3 covers 15 residues. Germline assignment: CDR1 SGDLS and CDR2 YYNGEE. The DNA of the CDR3 is TGTGCCAGCAGCGTAGGGCAGGGAGGGGCAGATACGCAGTATTTT. Residues: CASSVGQGGADTQYF.

The chain is built from TRBV19 and TRBJ1-2; D unresolved. The germline V gene has CDR1 LNHDA and CDR2 SQIVND (reference sequence). The CDR3 runs 14 residues. V shed 3 bases and J shed 4 bases, with 12 bases lying between them. The CDR3 reads CASSIGVSAYGYTF. The CDR3 nucleotides read TGTGCCAGTAGTATCGGGGTTAGTGCCTATGGCTACACCTTC.

V gene TRBV7-8 combines with J gene TRBJ2-7; a possible D gene is TRBD1 (6 bases). From germline, CDR1 is SGHVS and CDR2 FQNEAQ. Trimming pared 4 bases from V and 4 bases from J, leaving 11 bases between. The length of the CDR3 is 13 residues. The DNA of the CDR3 is TGTGCCAGCAGCTCTACTACAGGGTACGAGCAGTACTTC. Amino acids: CASSSTTGYEQYF.

V is TRBV2 and J is TRBJ2-7, with TRBD1 matching over 8 bases. CDR1 is SNHLY and CDR2 is FYNNEI in the germline V gene. The CDR3 extends over 17 amino acids. With 0 bases clipped from V and 3 bases from J, the junction kept 10 bases outside the gene matches. The CDR3 spells CASSEAGGTGTHYEQYF. The DNA of the CDR3 is TGTGCCAGCAGTGAAGCCGGTGGGACAGGAACCCACTACGAGCAGTACTTC.

The table lists this clone with a few counts. Written as DNA, the CDR3 is TGTGCCAGCAGCTCAGAAGGGGTGATGAGGACAGATACGCAGTATTTT. Its protein product is CASSSEGVMRTDTQYF. The chain uses TRBV5-6 and TRBJ2-3; possibly TRBD1 for D (5 bases). Trimming shortened V by 3 bases and J by 3 bases, and 17 bases separated the two germline ends. CDR1 is SGHDT, CDR2 YYEEEE, per germline. This CDR3 contains 16 residues.

This chain connects TRBV30 to TRBJ2-1; no definite D call. CDR1 GTSNPN and CDR2 SVGIG come from the germline V gene (reference sequence). V shed 5 bases and J shed 6 bases, with 11 bases lying between them. The CDR3 runs to 12 residues. DNA for the CDR3: TGTGCCTGGGGTGGGCAGGCCAATGAGCAGTTCTTC. It specifies CAWGGQANEQFF.

V is TRBV2 and J is TRBJ2-2; 7 bases match TRBD1. The germline V gene encodes CDR1 SNHLY and CDR2 FYNNEI. V was clipped by 5 bases and J by 0 bases; unmatched bases: 3. The CDR3 is made up of 15 amino acids. Written as DNA, the CDR3 is TGTGCCAGCAGTCGTGACAGGGCGAACACCGGGGAGCTGTTTTTT. This translates into CASSRDRANTGELFF.

The chain combines TRBV6-1 with TRBJ1-6, with unresolved D. Trimming left V 1 base short and J 6 bases short, with 10 bases between. This CDR3 spans 15 amino acids. Germline V gene data show CDR1 as MNHNS and CDR2 as SASEGT. The CDR3 protein is CASSEERVANSPLHF. The CDR3 region has the DNA TGTGCCAGCAGTGAAGAGAGGGTTGCTAATTCACCCCTCCACTTT.